Listed here are 22 T cell receptor beta chains from one sample, sequenced in a study of blood T cell repertoires in COVID-19. Produced via immunoSEQ multiplex PCR; TCRdb's table is partial and in-frame only. The data contain 160,000 or so clones, 70% to 90% of them singletons. The source material was peripheral blood. Receptors were obtained from a man in his forties or fifties with acute or convalescent COVID-19.

This clone was picked up a small number of times. The V gene is TRBV29-1, the J gene TRBJ1-1; D gene ambiguous. The CDR3 loop spans 12 amino acids. The germline V and J ends were trimmed by 5 bases and 4 bases, with 11 bases remaining between them. Per the germline V gene, CDR1 is SQVTM and CDR2 is ANQGSEA. CDR3 coding DNA: TGCAGCGTTCGGCGGGGTGGCACTGAAGCTTTCTTT. Translated, it gives CSVRRGGTEAFF.

The gene calls are TRBV7-6 and TRBJ1-1; 7 nucleotides agree with TRBD1. Per the germline V gene, CDR1 is SGHVS and CDR2 is FNYEAQ. With 3 bases clipped from V and 4 bases from J, the junction kept 11 bases outside the gene matches. The CDR3 has 16 amino acids. The CDR3 sequence is CASSLFRGRLGTEAFF. Here the CDR3 DNA reads TGTGCCAGCAGCTTGTTCAGGGGGAGGCTTGGCACTGAAGCTTTCTTT.

V gene TRBV11-3 combines with J gene TRBJ2-2; D gene uncertain. Germline CDR1 SGHNT, CDR2 YENEEA. The CDR3 extends over 16 amino acids. Trimming took 1 base from V and 3 from J, leaving 12 bases between them. CDR3 DNA: TGTGCCAGCAGCTTAGCCCAGCGCAGTGACACCGGGGAGCTGTTTTTT. This codes for CASSLAQRSDTGELFF.

The V gene is TRBV29-1, the J gene TRBJ1-1, with TRBD1 as a possible D gene (5 bases). The V gene lost 7 bases and the J gene lost 8 bases, with 11 bases spanning the gap. This CDR3 comprises 10 residues. Germline values: CDR1 SQVTM, CDR2 ANQGSEA. Here the CDR3 reads CSGTSGEAFF. The CDR3, as DNA: TGCAGCGGAACCTCAGGGGAAGCTTTCTTT. The entire variable domain, with the rest obtained from reference TRBV29-1 and TRBJ1-1, is as follows: SAVISQKPSRDICQRGTSLTIQCQVDSQVTMMFWYRQQPGQSLTLIATANQGSEATYESGFVIDKFPISRPNLTFSTLTVSNMSPEDSSIYLCSGTSGEAFFGQGTRLTVV.

The chain recombines TRBV7-2 with TRBJ1-1, with D maybe TRBD1 (6 bases). The CDR3 contains 13 residues. Looked up from germline, CDR1 is SGHTA and CDR2 is FQGNSA. V lost 5 bases and J lost 3, with 10 bases in between. Written as DNA, the CDR3 is TGTGCCAGCAGCCTGGACAGATACACTGAAGCTTTCTTT. Translated: CASSLDRYTEAFF.

V gene TRBV20-1 combines with J gene TRBJ1-5; TRBD1 aligns across 12 bases. With V trimmed by 3 bases and J by 6 bases, 6 bases remained unmatched. The CDR3 totals 15 residues. Germline V lookup: CDR1 DFQATT, CDR2 SNEGSKA (reference sequence). Here the CDR3 reads CSASGDRGPSQPQHF. As DNA, the CDR3 is TGCAGTGCTAGTGGGGACAGGGGGCCGAGTCAGCCCCAGCATTTT.

This clone has just one count. The chain uses TRBV5-1 and TRBJ2-5; TRBD2 agrees at 8 bases. Looked up from germline, CDR1 is SGHRS and CDR2 is YFSETQ. This CDR3 has 14 amino acids. V lost 3 bases and J lost 5; bases outside the gene matches: 6. CDR3 region: CASSYGRGSETQYF. CDR3 coding DNA: TGCGCCAGCAGCTACGGGAGGGGGAGTGAGACCCAGTACTTC. Filled out from reference TRBV5-1 and TRBJ2-5, the complete variable domain reads KAGVTQTPRYLIKTRGQQVTLSCSPISGHRSVSWYQQTPGQGLQFLFEYFSETQRNKGNFPGRFSGRQFSNSRSEMNVSTLELGDSALYLCASSYGRGSETQYFGPGTRLLVL.

V and J are TRBV27 and TRBJ1-5; 10 bases align to TRBD1. There are 13 residues in the CDR3. The germline V gene encodes CDR1 MNHEY and CDR2 SMNVEV (reference sequence). After removal of 9 bases from V and 6 bases from J, the junction contained 5 bases not matched to a gene. The CDR3 DNA sequence: TGTGCCAGTCGGGACAGGGGCGGTCAGCCCCAGCATTTT. As protein: CASRDRGGQPQHF.

The CDR3 sequence: CASSFTPRVRTDYYGYTF. The CDR3 DNA is TGTGCCAGCAGCTTTACACCTCGGGTGAGGACGGACTACTATGGCTACACCTTC. The V gene is TRBV11-2, the J gene TRBJ1-2; no clear D gene. This CDR3 has 18 residues. The V gene's germline CDR1 is SGHAT and CDR2 FQNNGV. Trimming shortened V by 3 bases and J by 3 bases, and 23 bases separated the two germline ends.

The CDR3 DNA sequence: TGTGCCAGCAGCTTGTTTTGGACTAGCGGGGGGCGTACCTACGAGCAGTACTTC. This gives the protein CASSLFWTSGGRTYEQYF. The gene calls are TRBV5-6 and TRBJ2-7; 14 bases are a match to TRBD2. CDR1 and CDR2 (germline): SGHDT, YYEEEE. The CDR3 spans 18 residues. With V trimmed by 1 base and J by 2 bases, 8 bases remained unmatched. The variable domain in full, with the rest retrieved from reference TRBV5-6 and TRBJ2-7, is DAGVTQSPTHLIKTRGQQVTLRCSPKSGHDTVSWYQQALGQGPQFIFQYYEEEERQRGNFPDRFSGHQFPNYSSELNVNALLLGDSALYLCASSLFWTSGGRTYEQYFGPGTRLTVT.

The chain has TRBV28 and TRBJ2-7; a weak D match, TRBD2 (5 bases). The length of the CDR3 is 14 residues. The germline V and J ends were trimmed by 2 bases and 2 bases, with 10 bases remaining between them. CDR1 is MDHEN and CDR2 is SYDVKM in the germline V gene. The CDR3 is CASSLSGLTYEQYF. CDR3 sequence (DNA): TGTGCCAGCAGTTTAAGCGGACTCACCTACGAGCAGTACTTC.

The rearrangement uses TRBV9 and TRBJ2-1; D is ambiguous. The V end was cut by 1 base, the J end by 0 bases, with 5 bases between. Germline CDR1 is SGDLS and CDR2 is YYNGEE. This CDR3 contains 14 residues. Here the CDR3 DNA reads TGTGCCAGCAGCGTATCCAGCTCCTACAATGAGCAGTTCTTC. The encoded protein is CASSVSSSYNEQFF. The full variable domain, rest sourced from reference TRBV9 and TRBJ2-1, is DSGVTQTPKHLITATGQRVTLRCSPRSGDLSVYWYQQSLDQGLQFLIQYYNGEERAKGNILERFSAQQFPDLHSELNLSSLELGDSALYFCASSVSSSYNEQFFGPGTRLTVL.

This clone has more than one count but fewer than ten. The V gene is TRBV6-6, the J gene TRBJ1-6; a possible D gene is TRBD1 (6 bases). CDR1 is MNHNY and CDR2 is SVGAGI in the germline V gene (reference sequence). Deletions cut 4 bases from V and 5 bases from J, with 15 bases between. This CDR3 contains 16 residues. CDR3 nucleotide sequence: TGTGCCAGCAGTTGGGGCAGGGGATTGGATAATTCACCCCTCCACTTT. Translated, it gives CASSWGRGLDNSPLHF.

This chain connects TRBV7-9 to TRBJ1-3, with D unclear. The CDR3 length is 13 residues. From germline, CDR1 is SEHNR and CDR2 FQNEAQ (reference sequence). The germline V and J ends were trimmed by 2 bases and 4 bases, with 6 bases remaining between them. DNA of the CDR3: TGTGCCAGCAGCTTATACAGCGGAAACACCATATATTTT. Translated, it gives CASSLYSGNTIYF.

This rearrangement joins TRBV7-2 to TRBJ1-3; D remains unclear. CDR1 and CDR2 (germline): SGHTA, FQGNSA. Trimming took off 5 bases at V and 10 bases at J, with 9 bases between the two ends. The CDR3 spans 11 residues. The CDR3, as DNA: TGTGCCAGCAGCCTTCGAGGTACCATATATTTT. Protein: CASSLRGTIYF.

The V gene is TRBV5-1, the J gene TRBJ1-2; 11 positions match TRBD1. This CDR3 has 18 amino acids. V was pared by 0 bases and J by 6 bases, with 13 bases of the junction left unmatched. Germline CDR1 reads SGHRS; CDR2 reads YFSETQ. The CDR3 DNA reads as TGCGCCAGCAGCTTGGTGGGACGGACAGGGGGCTTTACGGATGGCTACACCTTC. This sequence encodes CASSLVGRTGGFTDGYTF.

This chain uses TRBV6-2 or TRBV6-3 with TRBJ1-1, with D hard to call. Trimming took off 0 bases at V and 5 bases at J, with 7 bases between the two ends. Germline V CDR1 and CDR2: MNHEY, SVGEGT. This CDR3 region has 13 residues. The CDR3 protein is CASSYSGGTEAFF. The CDR3 DNA follows: TGTGCCAGCAGTTACTCGGGAGGAACTGAAGCTTTCTTT.

This clone was picked up a small number of times. The rearrangement joins TRBV4-3 to TRBJ1-2; weak D call: TRBD1 (6 bases). The CDR3 totals 15 residues. The ends were cut back, 4 bases at V and 0 bases at J, with 12 bases in the middle. In germline, CDR1 is LGHNA, CDR2 YSLEER. The CDR3 sequence: CASSPKDSPNYGYTF. The CDR3 nucleotides read TGCGCCAGCAGCCCGAAGGACAGTCCTAACTATGGCTACACCTTC.

This chain uses TRBV3-1 (or the pseudogene TRBV3-2) with TRBJ1-5, with D uncertain. This CDR3 comprises 12 residues. The V gene's germline CDR1 is LGHDT and CDR2 YNNKEL (reference sequence). The V and J ends lost 6 bases and 3 bases respectively, with 6 bases between them. CDR3 sequence: CASSLPNQPQHF. CDR3 DNA: TGTGCCAGCAGTCTCCCCAATCAGCCCCAGCATTTT.

The genes are TRBV27 and TRBJ1-2; 12 positions agree with TRBD1. The CDR3 is made up of 13 amino acids. Germline CDR1 and CDR2: MNHEY and SMNVEV (reference sequence). V was pared by 3 bases and J by 8 bases, with 1 base of the junction left unmatched. The DNA for the CDR3 is TGTGCCAGCAGTTTTGGGACAGGGGGCGGCTACACCTTC. Translated: CASSFGTGGGYTF.

The rearrangement joins TRBV6-4 to TRBJ2-4, with 14 nucleotides matching TRBD2. Germline V CDR1 and CDR2: MRHNA, SNTAGT. Losses at the gene ends were 6 bases for V and 8 bases for J; bases not matched to a gene: 9. This CDR3 spans 16 amino acids. CDR3 bases: TGTGCCAGCAGCCCCCGACTAGCGGGGGGGCCCGACATTCAGTACTTC. The encoded protein is CASSPRLAGGPDIQYF.

As DNA, the CDR3 is TGTGCCAGCAGCCTGCTTGCGGAGACCCAGTACTTC. It codes for CASSLLAETQYF. The V gene is TRBV11-2, the J gene TRBJ2-5, with D unresolved. Deletions cut 5 bases from V and 5 bases from J, with 9 bases between. Germline CDR1 reads SGHAT; CDR2 reads FQNNGV. This CDR3 is 12 amino acids long.